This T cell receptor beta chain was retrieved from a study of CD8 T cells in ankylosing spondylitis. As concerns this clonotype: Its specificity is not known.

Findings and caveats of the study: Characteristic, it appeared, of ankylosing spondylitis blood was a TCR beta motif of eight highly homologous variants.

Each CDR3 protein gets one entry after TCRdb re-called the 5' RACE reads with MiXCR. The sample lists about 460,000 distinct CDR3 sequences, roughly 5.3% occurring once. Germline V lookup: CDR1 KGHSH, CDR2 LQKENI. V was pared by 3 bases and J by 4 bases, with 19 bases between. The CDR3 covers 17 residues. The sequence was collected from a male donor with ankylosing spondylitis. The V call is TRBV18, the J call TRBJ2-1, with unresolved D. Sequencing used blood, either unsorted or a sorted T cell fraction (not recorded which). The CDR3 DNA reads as TGTGCCAGCTCACCCCGGGTTGGGGTAGCAGCATACAATGAGCAGTTCTTC. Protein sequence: CASSPRVGVAAYNEQFF.